The 30 T cell receptor beta chains in this list originate from one sample, sequenced in a study of blood T cells in healthy people across ages. A sample-barcoded 5' primer and a J-beta primer mix were used in a second PCR of roughly 6 to 11 cycles. TCRdb passed the 5' RACE reads through MiXCR, listing each CDR3 protein once. This table has 750,000 or so distinct CDR3 sequences, just under 25% appearing once. The same data also went into a second study, on T cells of mothers and their children.

The sample comprised blood. The receptors here all came from a boy aged 5-17 years in good health.

This clonotype was picked up a small number of times. The CDR3 DNA reads as TGCGCCAGCAGCCAAGTGCGCGGGACAACCTACGAGCAGTACTTC. Amino acids: CASSQVRGTTYEQYF. The chain has TRBV4-1 and TRBJ2-7; D may be TRBD1 or TRBD2 (6 bases each). Germline values: CDR1 MGHRA, CDR2 YSYEKL. The V end was cut by 1 base, the J end by 2 bases, with 12 bases between. The CDR3 runs to 15 residues.

This clonotype has just a few counts. CDR3 DNA sequence: TGTGCCATCAGTGAGACCGGACAGGGAAGGGGAAAACTGTTTTTT. This gives the protein CAISETGQGRGKLFF. The rearrangement joins TRBV10-3 to TRBJ1-4, with 8 bases lining up with TRBD1. Germline CDR1 reads ENHRY; CDR2 reads SYGVKD. CDR3 length equals 15 residues. V dropped 2 bases and J dropped 10; count of bases not matched to a gene: 9.

CDR3 nucleotide sequence: TGTGCCAGCAGTCCTCCGGGACTAGCAACAGATACGCAGTATTTT. The encoded protein is CASSPPGLATDTQYF. The chain links TRBV12-3 or TRBV12-4 to TRBJ2-3; the match to TRBD2 covers 9 bases. Germline trimming cut 5 bases from V and 3 bases from J; bases unmatched to any gene: 6. The CDR3 has 15 residues.

The chain carries TRBV7-3 and TRBJ2-3; D unresolved. This CDR3 spans 13 amino acids. The V and J ends lost 5 bases and 3 bases respectively, with 9 bases between them. The germline gives CDR1 SGHTA, CDR2 FQGTGA. The CDR3 DNA reads as TGTGCCAGCAGCAAAGACGTTACAGATACGCAGTATTTT. Translating it yields CASSKDVTDTQYF.

This chain uses TRBV19 with TRBJ2-5; D may correspond to TRBD1 or TRBD2 (5 bases each). CDR3 length equals 15 residues. The V and J ends lost 5 bases and 1 base respectively, with 14 bases between them. Germline V gene sequence: CDR1 LNHDA, CDR2 SQIVND (reference sequence). DNA for the CDR3: TGTGCCAGTAGTCCCGGGACGGTACTCCAAGAGACCCAGTACTTC. Translation gives CASSPGTVLQETQYF. The variable domain in full, with the rest retrieved from reference TRBV19 and TRBJ2-5, is DGGITQSPKYLFRKEGQNVTLSCEQNLNHDAMYWYRQDPGQGLRLIYYSQIVNDFQKGDIAEGYSVSREKKESFPLTVTSAQKNPTAFYLCASSPGTVLQETQYFGPGTRLLVL.

This chain links TRBV6-5 with TRBJ1-2; no definite D call. Germline values: CDR1 MNHEY, CDR2 SVGAGI. The CDR3 consists of 14 residues. The V end was cut by 7 bases, the J end by 8 bases, with 20 bases between. The CDR3 loop is CASTRPGLERGYTF. CDR3 DNA: TGTGCCAGCACCCGTCCGGGCCTCGAGAGGGGCTACACCTTC.

This clonotype was seen a few times. This rearrangement joins TRBV3-1 to TRBJ2-5; TRBD2 aligns across 8 bases. Germline V gene sequence: CDR1 LGHDT, CDR2 YNNKEL (reference sequence). The V gene end was trimmed by 8 bases and the J gene end by 3 bases; junction bases not matched to a gene: 8. This CDR3 contains 14 residues. The CDR3 DNA sequence: TGTGCCAGCCGAGGAACAGCGGGGGAAGAGACCCAGTACTTC. Protein product: CASRGTAGEETQYF.

This clonotype was seen more than once but under ten times. The V gene is TRBV28, the J gene TRBJ1-3; D not resolved. There are 16 residues in the CDR3. Germline values: CDR1 MDHEN, CDR2 SYDVKM. V lost 3 bases to trimming and J lost 2 bases, with 14 bases between them. In DNA form, the CDR3 reads TGTGCCAGCAGTTTCGGGCCCGAGGGCCCTGGAAACACCATATATTTT. Its protein product is CASSFGPEGPGNTIYF.

A few counts support this clonotype. The chain employs TRBV2 and TRBJ2-3; D not resolved. The CDR3 extends over 13 amino acids. V was pared by 7 bases and J by 5 bases, with 13 bases between. Per the germline V gene, CDR1 is SNHLY and CDR2 is FYNNEI. CDR3 sequence: CASIGSSLDTQYF. CDR3 DNA: TGTGCCAGCATCGGTAGCTCGTTAGATACGCAGTATTTT.

This clonotype was detected ten times or more. The chain employs TRBV10-3 and TRBJ2-5, with a possible D match to TRBD2 (5 bases). CDR1 is ENHRY, CDR2 SYGVKD, per germline. This CDR3 has 14 residues. The V end was cut by 6 bases, the J end by 5 bases, with 16 bases between. CDR3 region: CAISAAEGEETQYF. CDR3 coding DNA: TGTGCCATCAGCGCCGCTGAGGGCGAGGAGACCCAGTACTTC.

The chain carries TRBV27 and TRBJ2-7; 7 bases agree with TRBD2. The CDR3 sequence is 14 residues long. The trim removed 6 bases at V and 1 base at J, leaving 6 bases unmatched. CDR1 MNHEY and CDR2 SMNVEV come from the germline V gene (reference sequence). The CDR3 spells CASSWGAGSYEQYF. The CDR3 bases are TGTGCCAGCAGCTGGGGAGCGGGATCCTACGAGCAGTACTTC.

The table lists this clonotype with a few counts. V and J are TRBV29-1 and TRBJ1-2; D gene unclear. This CDR3 comprises 14 residues. The V end lost 0 bases, the J end lost 0 bases, and 8 bases lay between the germline ends. CDR1 and CDR2 from the germline V gene are SQVTM and ANQGSEA. CDR3 bases: TGCAGCGTTGAAGAGTGGTCAGCTAACTATGGCTACACCTTC. Translating it yields CSVEEWSANYGYTF.

This sequence joins TRBV6-5 and TRBJ2-5; 7 positions agree with TRBD1. Germline lookup yields CDR1 MNHEY and CDR2 SVGAGI. The V and J ends lost 2 bases and 9 bases, in that order; junction bases with no gene match: 6. The CDR3 covers 13 residues. In nucleotides, the CDR3 is TGTGCCAGCAGTTACCAGACAGGGATGGCCCAGTACTTC. Translating it yields CASSYQTGMAQYF.

The genes are TRBV7-6 and TRBJ2-7; TRBD1 matches 7 bases. With 2 bases clipped from V and 1 base from J, the junction kept 5 bases outside the gene matches. CDR1 SGHVS and CDR2 FNYEAQ come from the germline V gene. The CDR3 has 15 residues. DNA of the CDR3: TGTGCCAGCAGCTTATCTTGGGACAGATCCTACGAGCAGTACTTC. This translates into CASSLSWDRSYEQYF.

This clonotype showed up many times. This rearrangement joins TRBV29-1 to TRBJ2-5; D is perhaps TRBD2 (6 bases). The CDR3 spans 14 residues. Trimming took 1 base from V and 2 from J, leaving 11 bases between them. Germline CDR1 SQVTM, CDR2 ANQGSEA. The CDR3 coding sequence is TGCAGCGTTGAAGGACGACTAGTGCAAGAGACCCAGTACTTC. This translates into CSVEGRLVQETQYF.

The rearrangement joins TRBV6-1 to TRBJ2-2; no reliable D call. Trimming left V 2 bases short and J 9 bases short, with 7 bases between. Germline CDR1 reads MNHNS; CDR2 reads SASEGT. This CDR3 spans 12 amino acids. The CDR3 sequence is CASSELTRELFF. The CDR3, as DNA: TGTGCCAGCAGTGAACTGACAAGGGAGCTGTTTTTT.

This clonotype came up a few times. V gene TRBV27 combines with J gene TRBJ1-4, with 7 bases that match TRBD1. The germline gives CDR1 MNHEY, CDR2 SMNVEV (reference sequence). V lost 3 bases, J lost 0 bases, and 10 bases stayed unmatched. The CDR3 runs 18 residues. CDR3 protein: CASSLTPGQLATNEKLFF. The DNA for the CDR3 is TGTGCCAGCAGTTTGACACCGGGACAGCTTGCAACTAATGAAAAACTGTTTTTT. Together with reference TRBV27 and TRBJ1-4, the CDR3 gives the full variable domain: EAQVTQNPRYLITVTGKKLTVTCSQNMNHEYMSWYRQDPGLGLRQIYYSMNVEVTDKGDVPEGYKVSRKEKRNFPLILESPSPNQTSLYFCASSLTPGQLATNEKLFFGSGTQLSVL.

This clonotype was counted a few times. This chain uses TRBV3-1 with TRBJ2-5; 9 bases agree with TRBD2. The J call could be wrong; TRBJ2-1 is a better fit for the DNA end. The CDR3 length is 16 residues. CDR1 is LGHDT and CDR2 is YNNKEL in the germline V gene (reference sequence). The CDR3 DNA follows: TGTGCCAGCAGCCCCCATAGGGGGACTAGCCCCCATGAGCAGTTCTTC. Protein: CASSPHRGTSPHEQFF.

The rearrangement joins TRBV28 to TRBJ2-3; D assignment may be TRBD1 or TRBD2 (5 bases each). Per the germline V gene, CDR1 is MDHEN and CDR2 is SYDVKM. Trimming cost V 4 bases and J 4 bases, with 12 bases left between them. The CDR3 runs to 14 residues. CDR3 in amino acids: CASSYDMGADTQYF. The CDR3 region has the DNA TGTGCCAGCAGTTACGACATGGGGGCAGATACGCAGTATTTT.

CDR3 nucleotide sequence: TGTGCCAGCAGCCAACAGGGGGCAGCTGGAAACACCATATATTTT. Its translation is CASSQQGAAGNTIYF. This chain joins TRBV3-1 and TRBJ1-3, with TRBD1 matching over 8 bases. CDR1 is LGHDT, CDR2 YNNKEL, per germline (reference sequence). The junction had 2 bases not matched to a gene; V was cut back by 2 bases and J by 2 bases. The CDR3 loop spans 15 amino acids.

This clonotype was observed a handful of times. This chain uses TRBV29-1 with TRBJ2-1; weak D call: TRBD1 (6 bases). The germline V gene encodes CDR1 SQVTM and CDR2 ANQGSEA. This CDR3 region has 13 residues. V lost 1 base to trimming and J lost 7 bases, with 11 bases between them. The CDR3 DNA reads TGCAGCGTTGAAGGGGGGCATTGGAATGAGCAGTTCTTC. Its protein product is CSVEGGHWNEQFF.

This clonotype was seen a handful of times. This rearrangement joins TRBV28 to TRBJ2-7; TRBD1 might be the D (6 bases). The CDR3 spans 15 residues. Germline V gene data show CDR1 as MDHEN and CDR2 as SYDVKM. Trimming cost V 6 bases and J 1 base, with 16 bases left between them. CDR3: CASSPGDKNSYEQYF. The CDR3 coding sequence is TGTGCCAGCAGCCCCGGGGACAAAAATTCCTACGAGCAGTACTTC.

This chain uses TRBV9 with TRBJ2-1, with a weak D call TRBD2 (6 bases). The J call could be wrong; TRBJ2-5 is a better fit for the DNA end. This CDR3 is built from 14 residues. The V gene's germline CDR1 is SGDLS and CDR2 YYNGEE. CDR3 sequence reads: CASSDPGLQETQYF. For the CDR3, the DNA is TGTGCCAGCAGCGACCCGGGACTGCAAGAGACCCAGTACTTC.

This clonotype turned up a few times. The chain employs TRBV29-1 and TRBJ2-5; possibly TRBD2 for D (6 bases). The end of the DNA is better explained by TRBJ2-7, so the J call may be wrong. The CDR3 totals 13 residues. Looked up from germline, CDR1 is SQVTM and CDR2 is ANQGSEA. The CDR3 region is CSVTGLSSYEQYF. The CDR3 coding sequence is TGCAGCGTTACGGGACTGAGCTCCTACGAGCAGTACTTC.

The chain carries TRBV12-3 or TRBV12-4 and TRBJ2-1; weak D call: TRBD1 (7 bases). The CDR3 length is 15 residues. V gave up 3 bases and J gave up 8 bases, with 17 bases separating them. In DNA, the CDR3 is TGTGCCAGCAGTTTTGGGGGTCAGGGGGGTGATGAGCAGTTCTTC. It codes for CASSFGGQGGDEQFF.

The CDR3 reads CASSFNRGQGRETQYF. CDR3 sequence (DNA): TGTGCCAGCAGTTTCAACCGCGGACAGGGACGAGAGACCCAGTACTTC. The chain joins TRBV28 to TRBJ2-5; 8 nucleotides line up with TRBD1. Losses at the gene ends were 3 bases for V and 4 bases for J; bases not matched to a gene: 10. The CDR3 covers 16 residues. Germline V gene data show CDR1 as MDHEN and CDR2 as SYDVKM.

With respect to this clonotype: Germline is not matched at one junction end, which may reflect a read error. The chain has TRBV2 and TRBJ2-1; no firm D call. Germline V gene sequence: CDR1 SNHLY, CDR2 FYNNEI. The CDR3 totals 14 residues. The DNA of the CDR3 is TGTGCCAGCCAGGAGCAGGCCGCCTACAATGGGCAGTTCTTC. It yields the protein CASQEQAAYNGQFF.

This clonotype has only a few counts. J is TRBJ2-3 and V is TRBV5-1; TRBD2 agrees at 7 bases. V lost 4 bases to trimming and J lost 2 bases; unmatched junction nucleotides: 10. CDR3 length: 16 amino acids. Germline values: CDR1 SGHRS, CDR2 YFSETQ. The CDR3 sequence is CASSASPGLLTDTQYF. CDR3 DNA sequence: TGCGCCAGCAGCGCATCACCGGGACTACTCACAGATACGCAGTATTTT.

The V and J genes are TRBV28 and TRBJ2-4, with 14 bases that match TRBD2. The CDR3 contains 17 residues. Germline V CDR1 and CDR2: MDHEN, SYDVKM. Trimming took 6 bases from V and 1 from J; bases not matched to a gene: 5. DNA for the CDR3: TGTGCCAGCAGGGGACTAGCGGGAGTTGTGGCCAAAAACATTCAGTACTTC. Translating it yields CASRGLAGVVAKNIQYF.

To note about this clonotype: One junction end disagrees with the germline gene, perhaps due to a read error. The chain links TRBV4-1 to TRBJ1-2, with TRBD1 as a possible D gene (6 bases). CDR3 length: 15 amino acids. Germline assignment: CDR1 MGHRA and CDR2 YSYEKL. This CDR3 reads CASSSPATGRVEEAF. The DNA for the CDR3 is TGCGCCAGCAGCTCCCCCGCTACAGGGCGGGTGGAAGAGGCCTTC.